This T cell receptor (beta chain) was recovered during a study of T cells in Graves' hyperthyroidism and ophthalmopathy. Regions amplified from RNA transcripts were the TCR beta CDR3 regions. First-round RT-PCR with HTBI primers amplified the TCR CDR3 region. TCRdb passed the multiplex PCR reads through MiXCR, listing each CDR3 protein once. Of approximately 720,000 distinct CDR3 sequences listed, over 15% are singletons. There are 15 residues in the CDR3. The V and J ends lost 0 bases and 4 bases respectively, with 13 bases between them. Germline V CDR1 and CDR2: DFQATT, SNEGSKA (reference sequence).

J is TRBJ2-1 and V is TRBV20-1; maybe TRBD2 (6 bases). This sequence originates from a woman aged 45-65 years with Graves' hyperthyroidism that later progressed to Graves' ophthalmopathy. Sequenced material: blood. The CDR3 bases are TGCAGTGCTAGAGATACGGCGGGGACTTACAATGAGCAGTTCTTC. Translation gives CSARDTAGTYNEQFF.